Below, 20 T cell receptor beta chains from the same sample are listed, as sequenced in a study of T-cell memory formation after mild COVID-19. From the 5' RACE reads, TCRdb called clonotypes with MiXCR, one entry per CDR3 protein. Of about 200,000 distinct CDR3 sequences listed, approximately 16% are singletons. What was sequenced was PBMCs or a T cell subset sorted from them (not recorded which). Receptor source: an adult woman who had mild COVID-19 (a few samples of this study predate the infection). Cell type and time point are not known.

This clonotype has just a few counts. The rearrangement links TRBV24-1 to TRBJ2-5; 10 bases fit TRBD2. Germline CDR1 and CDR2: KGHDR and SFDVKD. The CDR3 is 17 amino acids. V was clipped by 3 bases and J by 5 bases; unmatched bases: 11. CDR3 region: CATSDPSGSFGSETQYF. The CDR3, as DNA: TGTGCCACCAGTGATCCTAGCGGGAGTTTTGGTTCGGAGACCCAGTACTTC.

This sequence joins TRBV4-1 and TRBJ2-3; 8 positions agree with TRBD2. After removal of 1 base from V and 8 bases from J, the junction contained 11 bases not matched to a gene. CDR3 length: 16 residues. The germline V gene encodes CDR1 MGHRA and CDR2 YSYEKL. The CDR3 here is CASSQGLAQGGGTQYF. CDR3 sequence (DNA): TGCGCCAGCAGCCAAGGACTAGCGCAGGGAGGCGGTACGCAGTATTTT.

The chain's CDR3 is CSVLNRGTTEAFF. In nucleotides, the CDR3 is TGCAGTGTCCTAAATCGGGGGACCACTGAAGCTTTCTTT. The genes are TRBV20-1 and TRBJ1-1; possible D gene TRBD1, 5 bases. There are 13 residues in the CDR3. The V end was cut by 7 bases, the J end by 4 bases, with 16 bases between. Germline assignment: CDR1 DFQATT and CDR2 SNEGSKA (reference sequence).

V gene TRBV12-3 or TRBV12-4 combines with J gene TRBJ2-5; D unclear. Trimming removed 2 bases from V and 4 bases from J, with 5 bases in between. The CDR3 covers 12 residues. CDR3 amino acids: CASSLTPETQYF. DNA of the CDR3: TGTGCCAGCAGTTTAACCCCAGAGACCCAGTACTTC.

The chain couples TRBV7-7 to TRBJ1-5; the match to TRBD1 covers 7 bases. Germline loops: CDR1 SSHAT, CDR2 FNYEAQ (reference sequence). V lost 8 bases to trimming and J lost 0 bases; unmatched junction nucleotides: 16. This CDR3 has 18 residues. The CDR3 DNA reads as TGTGCCAGCGGGAAGGTCGGGACAGCTGATTATAGCAATCAGCCCCAGCATTTT. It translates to CASGKVGTADYSNQPQHF.

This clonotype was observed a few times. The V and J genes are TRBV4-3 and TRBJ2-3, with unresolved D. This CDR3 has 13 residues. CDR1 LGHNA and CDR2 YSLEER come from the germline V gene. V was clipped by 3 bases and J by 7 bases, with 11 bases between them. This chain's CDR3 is CASSHNRANTQYF. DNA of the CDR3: TGCGCCAGCAGCCACAATAGGGCAAATACGCAGTATTTT.

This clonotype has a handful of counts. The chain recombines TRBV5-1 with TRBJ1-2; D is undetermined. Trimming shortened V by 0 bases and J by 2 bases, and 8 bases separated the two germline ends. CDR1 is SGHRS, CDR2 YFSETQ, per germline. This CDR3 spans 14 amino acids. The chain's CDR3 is CASSLEAENYGYTF. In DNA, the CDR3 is TGCGCCAGCAGCTTGGAGGCAGAAAACTATGGCTACACCTTC.

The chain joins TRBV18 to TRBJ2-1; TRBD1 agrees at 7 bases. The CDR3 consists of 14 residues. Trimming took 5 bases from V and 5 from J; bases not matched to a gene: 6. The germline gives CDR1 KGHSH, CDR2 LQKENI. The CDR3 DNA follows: TGTGCCAGCTCAACACAGGGGCGAGACAATGAGCAGTTCTTC. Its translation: CASSTQGRDNEQFF.

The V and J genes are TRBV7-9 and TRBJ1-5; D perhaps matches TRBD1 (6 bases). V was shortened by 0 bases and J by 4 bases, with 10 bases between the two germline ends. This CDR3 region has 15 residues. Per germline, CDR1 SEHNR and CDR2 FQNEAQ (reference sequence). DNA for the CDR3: TGTGCCAGCAGCTTAGCCGGACAGCTGAATCAGCCCCAGCATTTT. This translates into CASSLAGQLNQPQHF.

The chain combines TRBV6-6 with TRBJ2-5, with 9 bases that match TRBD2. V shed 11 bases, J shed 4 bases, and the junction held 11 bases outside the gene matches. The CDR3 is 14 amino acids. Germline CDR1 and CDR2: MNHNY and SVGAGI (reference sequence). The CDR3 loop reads CAARRGGVTETQYF. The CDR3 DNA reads TGTGCCGCCCGGCGGGGGGGCGTTACAGAGACCCAGTACTTC.

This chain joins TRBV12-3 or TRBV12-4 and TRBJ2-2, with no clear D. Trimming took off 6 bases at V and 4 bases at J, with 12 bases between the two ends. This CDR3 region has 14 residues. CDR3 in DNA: TGTGCCAGCAGCCCATCGAGACGCACCGGGGAGCTGTTTTTT. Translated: CASSPSRRTGELFF.

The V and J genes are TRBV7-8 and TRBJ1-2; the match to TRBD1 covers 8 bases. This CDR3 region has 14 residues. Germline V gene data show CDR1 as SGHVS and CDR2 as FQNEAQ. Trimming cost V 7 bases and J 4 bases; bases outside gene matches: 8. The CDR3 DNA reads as TGTGCCAGCACGCAGGGGGCTATCAGCTATGGCTACACCTTC. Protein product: CASTQGAISYGYTF.

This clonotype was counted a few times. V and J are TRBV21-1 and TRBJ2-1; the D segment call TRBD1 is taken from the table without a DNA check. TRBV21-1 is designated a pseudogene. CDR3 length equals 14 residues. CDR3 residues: CASSEDRGQNEQFF. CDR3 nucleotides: TGTGCCAGCAGCGAGGACAGGGGGCAGAATGAGCAGTTCTTC.

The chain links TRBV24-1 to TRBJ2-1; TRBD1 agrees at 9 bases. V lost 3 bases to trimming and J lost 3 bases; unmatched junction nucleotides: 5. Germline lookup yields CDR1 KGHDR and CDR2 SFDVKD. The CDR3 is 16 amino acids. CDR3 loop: CATSDQDRGSYNEQFF. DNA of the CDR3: TGTGCCACCAGTGATCAGGACAGGGGCAGCTACAATGAGCAGTTCTTC.

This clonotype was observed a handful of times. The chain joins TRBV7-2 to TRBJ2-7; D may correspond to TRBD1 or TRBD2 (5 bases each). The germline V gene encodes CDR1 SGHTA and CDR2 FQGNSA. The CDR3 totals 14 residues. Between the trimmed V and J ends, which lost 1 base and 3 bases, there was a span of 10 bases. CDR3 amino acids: CASSLGGWYYEQYF. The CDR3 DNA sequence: TGTGCCAGCAGCTTAGGGGGGTGGTACTACGAGCAGTACTTC.

The CDR3 bases are TGTGCCAGTGGGACAGGGGTCAATCAGCCCCAGCATTTT. Its protein product is CASGTGVNQPQHF. The rearrangement links TRBV12-3 or TRBV12-4 to TRBJ1-5, with 10 positions matching TRBD1. The CDR3 length is 13 residues. Trimming cost V 9 bases and J 3 bases; bases outside gene matches: 2.

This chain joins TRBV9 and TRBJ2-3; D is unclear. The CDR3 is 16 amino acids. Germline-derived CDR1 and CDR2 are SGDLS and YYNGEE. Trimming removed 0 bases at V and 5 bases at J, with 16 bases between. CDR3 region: CASSVEVSLTGDTQYF. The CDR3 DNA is TGTGCCAGCAGCGTAGAGGTTAGCCTTACTGGAGATACGCAGTATTTT.

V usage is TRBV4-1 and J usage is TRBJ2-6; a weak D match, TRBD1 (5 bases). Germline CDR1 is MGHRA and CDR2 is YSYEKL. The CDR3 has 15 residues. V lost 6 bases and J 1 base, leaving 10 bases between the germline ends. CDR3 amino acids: CASRPRQSGANVLTF. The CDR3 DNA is TGCGCCAGCAGACCCCGACAGTCTGGGGCCAACGTCCTGACTTTC.

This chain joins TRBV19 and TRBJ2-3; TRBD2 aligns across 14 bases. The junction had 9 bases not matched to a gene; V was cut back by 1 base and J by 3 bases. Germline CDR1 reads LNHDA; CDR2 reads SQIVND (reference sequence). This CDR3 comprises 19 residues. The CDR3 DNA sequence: TGTGCCAGTAGTATAGGTGGACTAGCGGGAGGTCTTGCTACAGATACGCAGTATTTT. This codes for CASSIGGLAGGLATDTQYF.

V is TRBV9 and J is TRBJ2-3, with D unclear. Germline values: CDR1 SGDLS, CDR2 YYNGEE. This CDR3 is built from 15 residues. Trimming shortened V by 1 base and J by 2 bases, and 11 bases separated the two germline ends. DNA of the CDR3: TGTGCCAGCAGCGTAAGTTCTGTATCCACAGATACGCAGTATTTT. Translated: CASSVSSVSTDTQYF.